The clone carrying this T cell receptor beta chain was seen repeatedly, ten times or more. Per germline, CDR1 KGHDR and CDR2 SFDVKD. V gave up 2 bases and J gave up 8 bases, with 14 bases separating them. The CDR3 has 14 amino acids. The data originate from a study of T cells after yellow fever vaccination. TCRdb recomputed calls from the 5' RACE reads with MiXCR, one row per CDR3 protein. The sample holds under 150,000 distinct CDR3 sequences, around 7.7% seen once. The chain joins TRBV24-1 to TRBJ1-2; possible D gene TRBD1, 6 bases. The receptor's source is a man under 40 who received the YFV17D yellow fever vaccine. Here the sequenced sample was CD4+ T cells sorted from PBMCs, taken 5 days after the yellow fever booster vaccination. CDR3 residues: CATSDSTTGFGYTF. CDR3 DNA sequence: TGTGCCACCAGTGATTCGACCACAGGGTTCGGCTACACCTTC.